The T cell receptor (beta chain) described here comes from a study of cytomegalovirus exposure and HLA in healthy donors. A multiplex PCR was run with 60 Vbeta primers and 13 Jbeta primers. The repertoire was sequenced with immunoSEQ multiplex PCR; TCRdb's copy has only in-frame clones and lacks some. The sample yields 150,000 to 200,000 clones, around 80% seen once. Germline assignment: CDR1 MNHEY and CDR2 SVGAGI. There are 12 residues in the CDR3. The ends were cut back, 6 bases at V and 9 bases at J, with 13 bases in the middle. In its sample, this clone was seen once. The sample comprised PBMCs. The rearrangement links TRBV6-5 to TRBJ2-3, with a tentative D call TRBD2 (5 bases). The TCR originated in a woman aged 30 to 39 in good health and CMV-seropositive. CDR3 sequence reads: CASRKVRGTQYF. Written as DNA, the CDR3 is TGTGCCAGCAGGAAGGTAAGAGGGACGCAGTATTTT.